Sequencing of this T cell receptor beta chain was carried out in a study of cytomegalovirus exposure and HLA in healthy donors. Study context: Among the 398 genotyped donors, 65% to 90% were placed in the Caucasian-associated ancestry cluster.

This clone was seen a handful of times. This CDR3 region has 17 residues. J was trimmed by 1 base and V by 0 bases; bases with no gene match: 6. In germline, CDR1 is LGHNA, CDR2 YSLEER. 60 Vbeta and 13 Jbeta primers were used in PCR. This table comes from immunoSEQ multiplex PCR, and its TCRdb copy is limited to in-frame clones, with some not included. Of roughly 130,000 clones in the sample, approximately 80% were seen once. The source of this sequence is a male donor in good health and CMV-seropositive. The genes are TRBV4-3 and TRBJ2-3; 8 positions match TRBD2. The sequenced material came from PBMCs. The DNA for the CDR3 is TGCGCCAGCAGCCAAGATCACAGCGGGAGTGGCACAGATACGCAGTATTTT. It is translated as CASSQDHSGSGTDTQYF.